This T cell receptor beta chain was documented in a study of T cells after yellow fever vaccination (dated by TCRdb to the late 2010s). Broadly, across the study: The SMART-Seq v4 Ultra Low Input RNA kit was used to prepare libraries from fractions with low cell numbers. To follow T-cell clones before and after both primary and booster YFV17D yellow fever vaccination, bulk TCR alpha and beta repertoires underwent longitudinal sequencing. Two healthy male donors made up the cohort, one aged 18 to 30 years and the other aged 30 to 40 years. Blood was drawn at multiple timepoints before and after primary and secondary immunization, with bulk PBMC replicates and cell subsets isolated.

Here V drops 2 bases and J drops 9 bases, and the junction holds 1 base not matched to any gene. Spanning cysteine to phenylalanine, the CDR3 consists of 12 amino acids. Here the CDR3 DNA is all that survives: 36 bases in frame from base 1. In the germline V gene, CDR1 corresponds to SGHDN and CDR2 to FVKESK. Beyond this particular receptor, the publication reports: The secondary T-cell response was found to be weaker but faster than the primary response, with a peak reached on day 5 rather than on day 15. The study included only a couple of donors, which limits how far the findings can be generalized. After the booster, most of the clones that had expanded following primary vaccination were detected again (96% of CD4 and around 90% of CD8), which suggests that memory was broadly maintained. Computational filtering was required because FACS-sorted repertoires could contain abundant contaminating clonotypes from the bulk population. A small share of clonotypes was detected in both CD4 and CD8 compartments, with the overlap likely arising from convergent recombination.

TCR cDNA was made using 5'RACE template switching, a step that added a universal primer site and unique molecular identifiers. Priming for cDNA synthesis came from both the TCR alpha and TCR beta constant segments. Library amplification used two PCR steps, and the second PCR step added sample barcodes and sequencing adapters. Sequencing of the libraries was done on either Illumina HiSeq 2500 (2x100 bp) or NovaSeq (2x150 bp). The study's own analysis went as follows. Demultiplexing of reads and collapsing into UMI consensus sequences were performed with MIGEC, and V(D)J alignment was carried out with MiXCR. Vaccine-responding clonotypes were identified with edgeR using replicate PBMC samples, with FDR below 0.01 and a log2 fold change above 5 up to day 15 being required. Each bulk clonotype received a CD4 or CD8 identity based on whether the sequenced CD4 or CD8 repertoire contained that clonotype at higher abundance. Through fastp at Q25 and MiXCR, TCRdb rebuilt clones from the public reads, retaining in-frame beta chains. For every CDR3 protein sequence, its rows merge into one entry that carries the most common genes and DNA. TCRdb, not the original authors, processed these V and J calls. Across this sample there are fewer than 450,000 distinct CDR3 sequences, with about 7.8% seen only once. 17% of the sample comes from the top ten.

Worth noting for this clonotype: The antigen it recognizes is unknown. Nothing much larger sits one base from this clone, and base qualities are not available.

The treatment or condition tag for this specimen amounts to: live attenuated yellow fever vaccine strain. At each blood-draw timepoint, two biological replicates of bulk PBMCs were collected. A standard Ficoll-Paque protocol was used to isolate PBMCs from peripheral blood. TriZol was used to extract RNA from bulk PBMCs, from CD4 and CD8 fractions, and from dextramer-positive and dextramer-negative fractions. The sequence joins TRBV14 to TRBJ2-1; 7 central bases correspond to TRBD1. The clonotype originates from a man aged 18 to 35 who received the YFV17D yellow fever vaccine. The sequencing here drew on PBMCs, taken 35 to 50 days after the first yellow fever vaccination. The nucleotide sequence is given as TGTGCCAGCAGCCAACAGGGGGTTGAGCAGTTCTTC. Translated, it gives CASSQQGVEQFF.